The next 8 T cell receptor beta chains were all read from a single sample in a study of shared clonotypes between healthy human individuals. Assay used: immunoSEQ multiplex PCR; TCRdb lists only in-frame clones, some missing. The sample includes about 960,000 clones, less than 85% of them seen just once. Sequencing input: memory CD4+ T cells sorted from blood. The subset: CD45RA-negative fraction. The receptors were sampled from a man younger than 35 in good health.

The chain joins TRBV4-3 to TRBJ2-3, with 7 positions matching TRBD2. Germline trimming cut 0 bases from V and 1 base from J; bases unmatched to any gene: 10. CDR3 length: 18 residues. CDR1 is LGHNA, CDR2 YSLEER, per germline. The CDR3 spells CASSQDASGLAGTDTQYF. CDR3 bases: TGCGCCAGCAGCCAAGATGCCTCCGGGCTAGCGGGCACAGATACGCAGTATTTT.

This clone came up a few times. Here the CDR3 reads CAWSVRGETGQPQHF. CDR3 sequence (DNA): TGTGCCTGGAGTGTACGAGGGGAGACTGGCCAGCCCCAGCATTTT. V gene TRBV30 combines with J gene TRBJ1-5, with a tentative D call TRBD1 (5 bases). The V and J ends lost 0 bases and 7 bases respectively, with 16 bases between them. In germline, CDR1 is GTSNPN, CDR2 SVGIG (reference sequence). The CDR3 runs 15 residues.

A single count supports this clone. The CDR3 sequence is CASRSGTGTGELFF. The CDR3 DNA is TGCGCCAGCAGAAGCGGGACCGGCACCGGGGAGCTGTTTTTT. This sequence joins TRBV10-1 and TRBJ2-2; 7 bases agree with TRBD2. J lost 4 bases, V lost 6 bases, and 5 bases had no gene match. CDR3 length: 14 amino acids. Germline CDR1 reads WNHNN; CDR2 reads SYGVQD (reference sequence).

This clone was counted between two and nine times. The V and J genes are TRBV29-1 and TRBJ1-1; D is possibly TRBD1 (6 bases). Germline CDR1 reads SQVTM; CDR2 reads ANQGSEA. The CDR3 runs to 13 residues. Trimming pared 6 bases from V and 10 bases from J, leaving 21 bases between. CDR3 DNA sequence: TGCAGCGTCACAAACGGGGGCGCGACTCGAGCTTTCTTT. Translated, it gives CSVTNGGATRAFF.

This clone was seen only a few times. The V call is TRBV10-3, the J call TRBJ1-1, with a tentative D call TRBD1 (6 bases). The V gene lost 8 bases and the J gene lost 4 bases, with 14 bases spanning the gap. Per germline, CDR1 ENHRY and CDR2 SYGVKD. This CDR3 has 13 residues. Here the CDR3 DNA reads TGTGCCATCCTCCGAAGGGGGGGCACTGAAGCTTTCTTT. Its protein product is CAILRRGGTEAFF.

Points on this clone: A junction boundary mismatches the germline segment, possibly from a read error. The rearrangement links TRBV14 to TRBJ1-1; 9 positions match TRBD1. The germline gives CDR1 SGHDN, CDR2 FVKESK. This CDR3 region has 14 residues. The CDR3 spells CASTQQGASNEAFF. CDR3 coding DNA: TGTGCCAGCACCCAACAGGGGGCTAGTAATGAAGCTTTCTTT.

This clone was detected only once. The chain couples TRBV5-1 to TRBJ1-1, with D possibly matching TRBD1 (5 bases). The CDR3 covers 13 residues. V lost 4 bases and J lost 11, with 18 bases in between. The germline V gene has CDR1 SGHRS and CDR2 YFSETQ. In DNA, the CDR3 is TGCGCCAGCAGCACGGGGACGGCTCCAGGGGCTTTCTTT. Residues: CASSTGTAPGAFF.

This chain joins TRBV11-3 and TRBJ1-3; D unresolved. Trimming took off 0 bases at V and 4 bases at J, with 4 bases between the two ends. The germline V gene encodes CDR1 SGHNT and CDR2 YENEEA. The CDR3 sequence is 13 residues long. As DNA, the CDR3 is TGTGCCAGCAGCTTAGATCGGGGAAACACCATATATTTT. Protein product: CASSLDRGNTIYF.